What follows is one T cell receptor beta chain and its context. Its antigen remains unidentified. One base away there is no much larger clone; base qualities are not given. TCRbeta CDR3 regions were amplified from genomic DNA by means of the immunoSEQ Assay, a bias-controlled multiplex PCR. As for the authors' bioinformatics: The number of nucleated cells in each sample was estimated from the amplification of reference gene primers within the assay. To quantify the absolute abundance of each unique TCRbeta CDR3 rearrangement, sequence reads were collapsed and filtered. Productive Simpson clonality was computed per sample as the square root of Simpson's diversity index over productive rearrangements. The table comes from immuneACCESS by way of TCRdb, which keeps in-frame sequences with V and J called. Part of the clones is missing from these tables; in studies checked, under half for an unresolved V gene and the rest for unknown reasons. D and trimming were read from the DNA, whereas the V and J calls and clone size are those reported in that table. The sample contains 200,000 to 250,000 clones, roughly 90% of them found a single time. The biggest ten clones account for less than 8% of the sample.

This entry belongs to a study of blood T cell repertoires in COVID-19 (dated by TCRdb to 2020 to 2021). Context from the whole study: Samples from collaborators originated in the United States, Italy and Spain and spanned both the acute and convalescent phases of COVID-19. The dataset comprised deeply sampled blood TCRbeta repertoires from subjects exposed to, actively infected with, or recovered from COVID-19. The prospective study material was composed of cDNA or gDNA derived from T cells, B-cell-depleted T cells, or PBMCs. The samples were drawn from the first 160 participants of the ongoing ImmuneRACE study and from 1,254 subjects provided by 6 global collaborators. Where available, HLA class I and class II types were obtained from metadata supplied by the sample provider rather than from assay-based typing. A freely available public database, intended as a resource for researchers studying the immune response to SARS-CoV-2, is where the repertoires were released. The sample metadata nearly always contained a de-identified subject ID, COVID-19 status, age in years and sex. Here is what the overall study found, with its caveats: The amount of clinical and demographic metadata varied by source and participant and was provided uncurated.

The CDR3, from cysteine to phenylalanine, totals 15 residues. Left in the record is the CDR3 DNA by itself, 45 bases read in frame from the first base. Here V drops 3 bases and J drops 3 bases, and the junction holds 6 bases not matched to any gene. CDR1 and CDR2 are drawn from the germline V gene: SGDLS, YYNGEE. Collaborating institutions collected whole blood in K2EDTA tubes following their own protocols. Collaborator samples were shipped for TCRbeta analysis as frozen whole blood, isolated PBMCs, or DNA extracted from either sample type. The chain is made from TRBV9 and TRBJ2-7; TRBD1 fits 10 bases in the junction. Sequencing was done on a sample of peripheral blood. The receptor comes from a man aged 55 to 69 with acute or convalescent COVID-19. CDR3 protein: CASSARDRGFYEQYF. The DNA sequence follows: TGTGCCAGCAGCGCCCGGGACAGGGGCTTCTACGAGCAGTACTTC. Beyond the CDR3, the reference TRBV9 and TRBJ2-7 genes provide the residues; the full variable domain reads: DSGVTQTPKHLITATGQRVTLRCSPRSGDLSVYWYQQSLDQGLQFLIQYYNGEERAKGNILERFSAQQFPDLHSELNLSSLELGDSALYFCASSARDRGFYEQYFGPGTRLTVT.